The clone carrying this T cell receptor beta chain was recorded at least ten times. Its specificity is unknown. The library was built from roughly 400 ng RNA with molecular barcoded adaptors for alpha/delta and beta/gamma chains. Each CDR3 protein is one row after TCRdb ran MiXCR on the reads. Of tens of thousands of distinct CDR3 sequences in the sample, around 21% were seen once. Bone marrow was sampled from every patient at the time of active disease. Germline values: CDR1 MDHEN, CDR2 SYDVKM. The CDR3 is made up of 14 amino acids. V was trimmed by 9 bases and J by 0 bases, leaving 15 bases between them. This record comes from a study of read filtering for tumor transcriptome and immune sequencing. The wider study: Transcriptome libraries were built from DNase-treated RNA. Study findings and constraints: Even smaller IR-seq throughput identified most shared clonotypes. Sorted CD138-negative bone marrow cells were not purified T cells.

This clonotype was obtained from a donor over 35 with multiple myeloma. The sequencing input was a population of CD138-negative cells sorted from bone marrow. This chain connects TRBV28 to TRBJ2-7; D might be TRBD2 (5 bases). The CDR3 DNA sequence: TGTGCCAGTAAGAGGGTAGCTGTCTCCTACGAGCAGTACTTC. Protein sequence: CASKRVAVSYEQYF.